This entry lists 2 T cell receptor beta chains sequenced from one sample in a study of cytomegalovirus exposure and HLA in healthy donors. The method was immunoSEQ multiplex PCR; TCRdb's version includes in-frame clones alone and lacks a portion of them. The sample shows some 140,000 clones, roughly 86% of them seen only once. The sample was PBMCs. The receptors were gathered from a woman younger than 45 in good health and CMV-seronegative.

This clone was seen only a few times. This chain uses TRBV15 with TRBJ2-5; maybe TRBD2 (6 bases). This CDR3 region has 15 residues. Trimming left V 1 base short and J 4 bases short, with 13 bases between. Per the germline V gene, CDR1 is LNHNV and CDR2 is YYDKDF (reference sequence). The CDR3 spells CATSRVAGGRETQYF. The CDR3 bases are TGTGCCACCAGCAGAGTAGCCGGGGGAAGAGAGACCCAGTACTTC.

For the CDR3, the DNA is TGTGCCAGCAGTCAGACAGGTTCTAGCTCCTACAATGAGCAGTTCTTC. Amino acids: CASSQTGSSSYNEQFF. This chain uses TRBV28 with TRBJ2-1, with a tentative D call TRBD1 (6 bases). Germline CDR1 is MDHEN and CDR2 is SYDVKM. The CDR3 has 16 amino acids. Trimming pared 5 bases from V and 0 bases from J, leaving 14 bases between.